The entry below describes one T cell receptor (beta chain). Seattle's cohort entered during active infection and was followed longitudinally. The V gene's germline CDR1 is KGHDR and CDR2 SFDVKD. This CDR3 contains 15 residues. The V gene lost 7 bases and the J gene lost 3 bases, with 17 bases spanning the gap. This sample was included in a study of blood T cell repertoires in COVID-19. Study information: PBMCs, B-cell-depleted T cells, or T cells provided the cDNA or gDNA that made up the material.

Authors' processing steps: How many nucleated cells were present was estimated from reference gene primer amplification. Sequenced by immunoSEQ multiplex PCR; TCRdb stores in-frame clones only, minus some. V and J calls and clone size are as listed in that table; D and trimming were resolved from the DNA. The sample shows about 210,000 clones, around 84% of them seen only once. This chain uses TRBV24-1 with TRBJ1-2; a weak D match, TRBD1 (5 bases). This receptor was identified in a woman of 80 years or more with COVID-19, enrolled during active disease. Specimen: peripheral blood. Here the CDR3 DNA reads TGTGCCACCAGGGGGAAAGGGGCGATCGACTATGGCTACACCTTC. Its protein product is CATRGKGAIDYGYTF.